These T cell receptor beta chains were read from a single sample in a study of cytomegalovirus exposure and HLA in healthy donors. Some clones are missing from TCRdb's copy, which holds only in-frame ones; the method was immunoSEQ multiplex PCR. The sample lists fewer than 130,000 clones, roughly four fifths occurring once. Sequenced material: PBMCs. The receptors were sampled from a woman in her twenties or thirties in good health and CMV-seronegative. CDR3s include the opening cysteine and the closing phenylalanine or tryptophan. The D gene is left open where the match is weak. Size values are once, few and many counts, or a class for expanded clones, and some rows have none.

V gene	J gene	D gene	clone size	CDR3 protein	CDR3 DNA
TRBV18	TRBJ1-5	TRBD1	-	CASSGTGSQPQHF	TGTGCCAGCTCAGGGACAGGAAGCCAGCCCCAGCATTTT
TRBV30	TRBJ1-1	TRBD1	few	CAWSAGGTEAFF	TGTGCCTGGAGTGCAGGGGGTACTGAAGCTTTCTTT
TRBV30	TRBJ1-5	-	few	CAWSRSGLQPQHF	TGTGCCTGGAGTAGATCAGGGTTACAGCCCCAGCATTTT
TRBV6-5	TRBJ2-1	TRBD2	once	CVGGLAGNEQFF	TGCGTCGGGGGGCTAGCGGGCAATGAGCAGTTCTTC
TRBV7-2	TRBJ2-7	TRBD2	-	CASTPELAGGEEQYF	TGTGCCAGCACCCCTGAACTAGCGGGGGGTGAAGAGCAGTACTTC
TRBV13	TRBJ2-3	-	-	CASSFLRFSSTDTQYF	TGTGCCAGCAGCTTTCTTCGTTTTTCTAGCACAGATACGCAGTATTTT
TRBV4-1	TRBJ1-2	-	-	CASSQDPEEEVAF	TGCGCCAGCAGCCAAGATCCCGAGGAAGAGGTCGCCTTC
TRBV30	TRBJ1-2	TRBD1	-	CAGLGQNNYGYTF	TGTGCCGGACTGGGACAGAATAACTATGGCTACACCTTC
TRBV7-2	TRBJ2-3	TRBD1	-	CASSYQGARGDTQYF	TGTGCCAGCAGCTATCAGGGGGCGCGTGGAGATACGCAGTATTTT
TRBV19	TRBJ1-1	TRBD1	-	CASSIGGTVNTEAFF	TGTGCCAGTAGTATAGGTGGGACAGTGAACACTGAAGCTTTCTTT
TRBV11-1	TRBJ1-2	-	-	CASTRGGGYGYTF	TGTGCCAGCACGAGGGGAGGCGGCTATGGCTACACCTTC
TRBV5-6	TRBJ2-7	-	-	CASSIMTGFSSYEQYF	TGTGCCAGCAGCATTATGACAGGCTTCTCCTCCTACGAGCAGTACTTC
TRBV30	TRBJ2-7	-	-	CAWSTGSYEQYF	TGTGCCTGGAGTACAGGGTCCTACGAGCAGTACTTC
TRBV27	TRBJ2-7	TRBD2	-	CASSLPGGEQYF	TGTGCCAGCAGTTTACCCGGGGGGGAGCAGTACTTC
TRBV29-1	TRBJ1-1	-	few	CSVEDRQTEAFF	TGCAGCGTTGAAGACAGACAGACTGAAGCTTTCTTT
TRBV19	TRBJ2-7	-	-	CASSMGEGPEQYF	TGTGCCAGTAGTATGGGTGAGGGCCCCGAGCAGTACTTC
TRBV7-9	TRBJ2-7	-	-	CASSHHRDLPYEQYF	TGTGCCAGCAGCCATCACAGGGACCTTCCCTACGAGCAGTACTTC
TRBV5-4	TRBJ2-7	TRBD2	-	CATAGEPSYEQYF	TGTGCCACCGCGGGGGAACCCTCCTACGAGCAGTACTTC
TRBV21-1	TRBJ1-5	-	-	CASSKGTESSNQPQHF	TGTGCCAGCAGCAAAGGTACAGAATCTAGCAATCAGCCCCAGCATTTT
TRBV27	TRBJ2-1	TRBD2	-	CASVAGDTNYNEQFF	TGTGCCAGCGTCGCGGGGGATACAAACTACAATGAGCAGTTCTTC
TRBV5-1	TRBJ2-5	TRBD2	-	CASSLEVAGEYETQYF	TGCGCCAGCAGCTTGGAGGTAGCGGGAGAGTATGAGACCCAGTACTTC
TRBV5-6	TRBJ2-1	-	-	CASSLQTAYNEQFF	TGTGCCAGCAGCCTACAGACAGCGTACAATGAGCAGTTCTTC
TRBV6-5	TRBJ1-6	TRBD1	-	CASGKTGGVRSPLHF	TGTGCCAGCGGAAAGACAGGGGGTGTTCGATCACCCCTCCACTTT
TRBV19	TRBJ2-1	TRBD2	few	CASRGGGAFNEQFF	TGTGCCAGTCGGGGGGGAGGGGCCTTCAATGAGCAGTTCTTC
TRBV7-9	TRBJ1-5	-	few	CASSLGGDSNQPQHF	TGTGCCAGCAGCCTAGGGGGGGATAGCAATCAGCCCCAGCATTTT
TRBV7-2	TRBJ1-1	TRBD1	-	CASLQLGRGPENTEAFF	TGTGCCAGCCTACAGTTGGGCAGGGGGCCCGAGAACACTGAAGCTTTCTTT
TRBV7-2	TRBJ2-2	TRBD1	-	CASSLAQGAGELFF	TGTGCCAGCAGCTTAGCACAGGGGGCCGGGGAGCTGTTTTTT
TRBV29-1	TRBJ2-7	-	-	CSVELFTVPYEQYF	TGCAGCGTTGAACTATTTACAGTCCCCTACGAGCAGTACTTC
TRBV5-1	TRBJ2-7	TRBD1	-	CASRTEDRVAGEQYF	TGCGCCAGCAGGACCGAAGACAGGGTCGCAGGCGAGCAGTACTTC
TRBV4-2	TRBJ2-7	TRBD2	once	CASSLEGLAGGYEQYF	TGTGCCAGCAGCCTCGAGGGACTAGCGGGAGGGTACGAGCAGTACTTC
TRBV19	TRBJ1-2	-	-	CASRPARGSHLYGYTF	TGTGCCAGTAGGCCGGCCAGGGGCTCCCATCTCTATGGCTACACCTTC
TRBV7-2	TRBJ1-5	-	-	CASSLRQGQPQHF	TGTGCCAGCAGCTTACGGCAGGGTCAGCCCCAGCATTTT
TRBV9	TRBJ2-7	TRBD2	-	CASSVDPGTSGSGEQYF	TGTGCCAGCAGCGTGGACCCCGGGACTAGCGGGAGTGGCGAGCAGTACTTC
TRBV28	TRBJ2-3	-	few	CASRGGGSTDTQYF	TGTGCCAGCAGGGGGGGAGGTAGCACAGATACGCAGTATTTT
TRBV9	TRBJ1-1	-	-	CASSVDSMNTEAFF	TGTGCCAGCAGCGTAGATTCCATGAACACTGAAGCTTTCTTT
TRBV4-3	TRBJ1-2	-	-	CASSQEDSKVYSGYTF	TGCGCCAGCAGCCAAGAGGACAGTAAAGTCTACTCCGGCTACACCTTC
TRBV9	TRBJ1-3	-	-	CASSVGGDTIYF	TGTGCCAGCAGCGTAGGGGGGGACACCATATATTTT
TRBV28	TRBJ2-7	TRBD1	-	CASSLDRDYEQYF	TGTGCCAGCAGCCTCGACAGGGACTACGAGCAGTACTTC
TRBV28	TRBJ1-2	-	-	CASSLGSHNYGYTF	TGTGCCAGCAGTTTAGGGAGCCACAACTATGGCTACACCTTC
TRBV15	TRBJ2-7	-	once	CATSPREQSYEQYF	TGTGCCACCAGCCCCCGGGAACAGTCCTACGAGCAGTACTTC
TRBV6-1	TRBJ2-5	TRBD2	once	CATGPSSAYRGAQYF	TGTGCCACCGGTCCCTCTAGCGCCTACCGGGGGGCCCAGTACTTC
TRBV7-2	TRBJ1-3	-	-	CASSLDRTPGTIYF	TGTGCCAGCAGCTTAGATAGGACACCCGGAACCATATATTTT
TRBV20-1	TRBJ1-1	-	-	CSAEAFTEAFF	TGCAGTGCTGAAGCGTTCACTGAAGCTTTCTTT
TRBV6-1	TRBJ2-1	TRBD2	few	CASTMLAGGYNEQFF	TGTGCCAGCACTATGCTAGCGGGGGGCTACAATGAGCAGTTCTTC
TRBV2	TRBJ2-1	TRBD1	-	CASSEQTGGFEQFF	TGTGCCAGCAGTGAGCAGACAGGGGGCTTTGAGCAGTTCTTC
TRBV5-4	TRBJ2-2	-	-	CASSLWGGANTGELFF	TGTGCCAGCAGCTTGTGGGGGGGGGCAAACACCGGGGAGCTGTTTTTT
TRBV28	TRBJ1-1	-	few	CASSSPGGSGTEAFF	TGTGCCAGCAGTTCGCCCGGGGGTTCCGGCACTGAAGCTTTCTTT
TRBV4-1	TRBJ2-7	-	-	CASSQDSGPAYEQYF	TGCGCCAGCAGCCAAGATAGCGGACCAGCCTACGAGCAGTACTTC
TRBV7-8	TRBJ2-5	-	-	CASSLAQTKETQYF	TGTGCCAGCAGCTTAGCACAGACTAAAGAGACCCAGTACTTC
TRBV4-2	TRBJ2-1	TRBD2	-	CASSQDPRGAGGAYEQFF	TGTGCCAGCAGCCAAGATCCCAGGGGGGCGGGAGGGGCCTATGAGCAGTTCTTC
TRBV7-9	TRBJ2-7	-	-	CASSGAHEQYF	TGTGCCAGCAGCGGGGCCCACGAGCAGTACTTC
TRBV11-3	TRBJ2-7	TRBD1	-	CASSPPGGTGVGEQYF	TGTGCCAGCAGCCCGCCCGGCGGGACAGGGGTCGGTGAGCAGTACTTC